This T cell receptor beta chain was identified during a study of identical twins. Broader study findings: Findings depended on cross-sectional statistics rather than tracking the same donors. Researchers caution that invariant MAIT and iNKT cells could partly confound zero-insertion analyses.

This clonotype was seen ten or more times. The antigen is undetermined. Template switching supplied a universal primer site; unique molecular identifiers were carried on the cDNA. MiXCR was run by TCRdb on the 5' RACE reads, yielding one entry per CDR3 protein. Of 420,000 or so distinct CDR3 sequences in the sample, about 18% are singletons; the top ten hold around 10%. This TCR came from a man aged 45-60 years in good health. The sample comprised naive T cells sorted from blood.

This CDR3 reads CASSYSRSMGPETYEQYF. The CDR3 DNA follows: TGTGCCAGCAGTTACTCGAGATCGATGGGGCCGGAGACTTACGAGCAGTACTTC. This chain links TRBV6-2 or TRBV6-3 with TRBJ2-7; D is possibly TRBD1 (5 bases). This CDR3 has 18 residues. Trimming took 0 bases from V and 4 from J, leaving 22 bases between them. CDR1 and CDR2 from the germline V gene are MNHEY and SVGEGT.